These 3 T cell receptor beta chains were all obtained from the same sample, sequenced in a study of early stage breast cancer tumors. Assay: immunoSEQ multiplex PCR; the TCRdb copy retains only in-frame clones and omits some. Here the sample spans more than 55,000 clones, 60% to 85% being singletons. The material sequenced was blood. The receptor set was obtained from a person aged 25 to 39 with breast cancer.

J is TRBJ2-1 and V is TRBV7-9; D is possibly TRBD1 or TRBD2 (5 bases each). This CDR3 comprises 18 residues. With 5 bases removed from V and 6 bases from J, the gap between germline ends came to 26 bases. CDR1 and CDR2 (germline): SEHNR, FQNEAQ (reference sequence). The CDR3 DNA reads TGTGCCAGCAGCCAACTTCAGGGACCCAAGATGTTTGGCAATGAGCAGTTCTTC. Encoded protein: CASSQLQGPKMFGNEQFF.

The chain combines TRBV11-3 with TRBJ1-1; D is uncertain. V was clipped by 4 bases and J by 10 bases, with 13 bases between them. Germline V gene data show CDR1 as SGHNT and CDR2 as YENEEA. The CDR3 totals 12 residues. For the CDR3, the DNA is TGTGCCAGCAGCTACCGGTTGGGGAGAGCTTTCTTT. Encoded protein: CASSYRLGRAFF.

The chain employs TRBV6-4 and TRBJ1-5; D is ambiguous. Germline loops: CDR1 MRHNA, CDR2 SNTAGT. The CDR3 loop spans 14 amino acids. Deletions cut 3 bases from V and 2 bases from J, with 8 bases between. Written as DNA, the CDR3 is TGTGCCAGCAGTGAAGAGGTGGGCAATCAGCCCCAGCATTTT. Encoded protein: CASSEEVGNQPQHF.